Listed below are T cell receptor beta chains from one sample, sequenced in a study of OX40 agonist ivuxolimab in advanced cancers. The repertoire was sequenced with immunoSEQ multiplex PCR; TCRdb's copy has only in-frame clones and lacks some. In the table there are around 69,000 clones, 85% of which are singletons. The sample consisted of CD4+ or CD8+ T cells sorted from blood, taken in a trial of the OX40 agonist ivuxolimab. Every receptor here comes from an adult with an advanced solid tumor such as melanoma, head and neck, liver or kidney cancer. CDR3s include the opening cysteine and the closing phenylalanine or tryptophan. Fields, in order: D gene, V gene, J gene, clone size, CDR3 length, CDR3 DNA, CDR3 protein. The D gene is left open where the match is weak. Size is omitted from some rows. Given values are once, few, many or a class for expanded clones.

d_gene: NA; v_gene: TRBV18; j_gene: TRBJ2-1; abundance: NA; len: 15; CDR3nt: TGTGCCAGCTCACAGGTTAGCGGTGGACTCTGGGAGCAGTTCTTC; CDR3aa: CASSQVSGGLWEQFF
d_gene: TRBD2; v_gene: TRBV10-3; j_gene: TRBJ2-5; abundance: NA; len: 16; CDR3nt: TGTGCCATCAGTGAGTCAACTAGCGGTCTCCAAGAGACCCAGTACTTC; CDR3aa: CAISESTSGLQETQYF
d_gene: TRBD1; v_gene: TRBV25-1; j_gene: TRBJ1-2; abundance: NA; len: 17; CDR3nt: TGTGCCAGCAGTGAATATCCTCCGGGACAGGGTTTTGATGGCTACACCTTC; CDR3aa: CASSEYPPGQGFDGYTF
d_gene: TRBD1; v_gene: TRBV18; j_gene: TRBJ2-5; abundance: NA; len: 15; CDR3nt: TGTGCCAGCTCACCCCGACAGGGGGAAGGAGAGACCCAGTACTTC; CDR3aa: CASSPRQGEGETQYF
d_gene: TRBD1; v_gene: TRBV7-2; j_gene: TRBJ1-2; abundance: NA; len: 17; CDR3nt: TGTGCCAGCAGCTTACCATCGGACAGGGGGCGGGCAAATGGCTACACCTTC; CDR3aa: CASSLPSDRGRANGYTF
d_gene: NA; v_gene: TRBV19; j_gene: TRBJ1-2; abundance: few; len: 13; CDR3nt: TGTGCCAGTCTGGGGGCCACTAGACATGGCTACACCTTC; CDR3aa: CASLGATRHGYTF
d_gene: NA; v_gene: TRBV7-9; j_gene: TRBJ1-4; abundance: once; len: 15; CDR3nt: TGTGCCAGCAGCTCAAGCTGGGGAACTAATGAAAAACTGTTTTTT; CDR3aa: CASSSSWGTNEKLFF
d_gene: TRBD1; v_gene: TRBV27; j_gene: TRBJ2-7; abundance: few; len: 14; CDR3nt: TGTGCCAGCAGTACACCCGGGACAGGGTTAGAGCAGTACTTC; CDR3aa: CASSTPGTGLEQYF
d_gene: NA; v_gene: TRBV7-2; j_gene: TRBJ1-4; abundance: NA; len: 12; CDR3nt: TGTGCCAGCTCTCGACGGGGGGAAAAACTGTTTTTT; CDR3aa: CASSRRGEKLFF
d_gene: TRBD1; v_gene: TRBV19; j_gene: TRBJ1-1; abundance: NA; len: 15; CDR3nt: TGTGCCAGTAGTCATCGAGGGACAGGGAACACTGAAGCTTTCTTT; CDR3aa: CASSHRGTGNTEAFF
d_gene: NA; v_gene: TRBV28; j_gene: TRBJ1-2; abundance: NA; len: 11; CDR3nt: TGTGCCAGCAGTTTTGCCGGAGGCTACACCTTC; CDR3aa: CASSFAGGYTF
d_gene: NA; v_gene: TRBV5-4; j_gene: TRBJ2-5; abundance: NA; len: 14; CDR3nt: TGTGCCAGCAGCTTGGGGAGTAGCGGCGAGACCCAGTACTTC; CDR3aa: CASSLGSSGETQYF
d_gene: TRBD2; v_gene: TRBV7-2; j_gene: TRBJ2-1; abundance: NA; len: 13; CDR3nt: TGTGCCAGCAGCCCAGCGGGGTACAATGAGCAGTTCTTC; CDR3aa: CASSPAGYNEQFF
d_gene: NA; v_gene: TRBV6-5; j_gene: TRBJ2-5; abundance: once; len: 14; CDR3nt: TGTGCCACCAGGAGGAGGGGTGGGGTTGAGACCCAGTACTTC; CDR3aa: CATRRRGGVETQYF
d_gene: NA; v_gene: TRBV11-3; j_gene: TRBJ2-2; abundance: NA; len: 15; CDR3nt: TGTGCCAGCAGCTTAGGAGTAACGAACACCGGGGAGCTGTTTTTT; CDR3aa: CASSLGVTNTGELFF
d_gene: NA; v_gene: TRBV27; j_gene: TRBJ2-1; abundance: NA; len: 11; CDR3nt: TGTGCCAGCAGTGCCTACAATGAGCAGTTCTTC; CDR3aa: CASSAYNEQFF
d_gene: NA; v_gene: TRBV5-1; j_gene: TRBJ2-5; abundance: NA; len: 15; CDR3nt: TGCGCCAGCAGCTTGGCCCCAGGGGAAGTTAGGACCCAGTACTTC; CDR3aa: CASSLAPGEVRTQYF
d_gene: NA; v_gene: TRBV5-1; j_gene: TRBJ2-6; abundance: NA; len: 18; CDR3nt: TGCGCCAGCAGCTTGGGACGCGGGGGCGGGTCTGGGGCCAACGTCCTGACTTTC; CDR3aa: CASSLGRGGGSGANVLTF
d_gene: NA; v_gene: TRBV7-2; j_gene: TRBJ2-2; abundance: NA; len: 13; CDR3nt: TGTGCCAGCAGCGTCCATAGGACCGGGGAGCTGTTTTTT; CDR3aa: CASSVHRTGELFF
d_gene: TRBD1; v_gene: TRBV9; j_gene: TRBJ1-6; abundance: NA; len: 16; CDR3nt: TGTGCCAGCAGCGTTGCAGGGGGCATGTATAATTCACCCCTCCACTTT; CDR3aa: CASSVAGGMYNSPLHF
d_gene: NA; v_gene: TRBV7-3; j_gene: TRBJ1-6; abundance: NA; len: 15; CDR3nt: TGTGCCAGCAGCTCTACAGGGATTTCTAATTCACCCCTCCACTTT; CDR3aa: CASSSTGISNSPLHF
d_gene: NA; v_gene: TRBV7-2; j_gene: TRBJ2-3; abundance: NA; len: 15; CDR3nt: TGTGCCAGCAGCTCCTCCGGGACTCGATCTGATACGCAGTATTTT; CDR3aa: CASSSSGTRSDTQYF
d_gene: TRBD1; v_gene: TRBV7-2; j_gene: TRBJ2-1; abundance: NA; len: 14; CDR3nt: TGTGCCAGCAGGTCGACAGGGCCCCCGTATGAGCAGTTCTTC; CDR3aa: CASRSTGPPYEQFF
d_gene: NA; v_gene: TRBV11-2; j_gene: TRBJ2-3; abundance: NA; len: 15; CDR3nt: TGTGCCAGCAGCGCAGTTCGGGGGCGCACAGATACGCAGTATTTT; CDR3aa: CASSAVRGRTDTQYF
d_gene: NA; v_gene: TRBV19; j_gene: TRBJ2-2; abundance: once; len: 13; CDR3nt: TGTGCCAGTACCACAGCGAACACCGGGGAGCTGTTTTTT; CDR3aa: CASTTANTGELFF
d_gene: TRBD1; v_gene: TRBV2; j_gene: TRBJ1-5; abundance: NA; len: 14; CDR3nt: TGTGCCAGCTGGACAGGTTCAAGCAATCAGCCCCAGCATTTT; CDR3aa: CASWTGSSNQPQHF
d_gene: NA; v_gene: TRBV19; j_gene: TRBJ2-1; abundance: NA; len: 15; CDR3nt: TGTGCCAGTAGTAGGAGCCCGAGCTCCTACAATGAGCAGTTCTTC; CDR3aa: CASSRSPSSYNEQFF
d_gene: NA; v_gene: TRBV11-2; j_gene: TRBJ2-1; abundance: NA; len: 14; CDR3nt: TGTGCCAGCAGCGCCTCCGGGCCGTACAATGAGCAGTTCTTC; CDR3aa: CASSASGPYNEQFF
d_gene: TRBD1; v_gene: TRBV5-1; j_gene: TRBJ1-5; abundance: NA; len: 15; CDR3nt: TGCGCCAGCAGCCCGACAGGGGATAGCAATCAGCCCCAGCATTTT; CDR3aa: CASSPTGDSNQPQHF
d_gene: TRBD1; v_gene: TRBV6-7; j_gene: TRBJ1-1; abundance: NA; len: 19; CDR3nt: TGTGCCAGCAGCCTTCGTTTTTCGACAGGGAGTGTCATGAACACTGAAGCTTTCTTT; CDR3aa: CASSLRFSTGSVMNTEAFF
d_gene: NA; v_gene: TRBV7-2; j_gene: TRBJ1-4; abundance: NA; len: 16; CDR3nt: TGTGCCAGCAGCCGAATCATGGGGGCAACTAATGAAAAACTGTTTTTT; CDR3aa: CASSRIMGATNEKLFF